These 8 T cell receptor beta chains share one sample of origin, sequenced in a study of blood T cell repertoires in COVID-19 (dated by TCRdb to 2020 to 2022). Libraries were prepared through the immunoSEQ multiplex PCR assay. TCRdb took this table from immuneACCESS and kept in-frame rearrangements with V and J called. Such tables lack part of the clones; where checked against another copy, unresolved V genes explain under half of the gap, and the rest is unexplained. This sample lists 410,000 or so clones; around 91% were detected once. Jointly, the top ten make up roughly 1.6% of the sample. Sequenced input: peripheral blood. The source of these receptors is a woman in her 40s with COVID-19, enrolled during active disease.

This clone was picked up one time. The chain recombines TRBV6-2 or TRBV6-3 with TRBJ1-6, with 9 bases identical to TRBD1. The CDR3 is 18 amino acids. Trimming cost V 0 bases and J 7 bases; bases outside gene matches: 10. CDR1 is MNHEY, CDR2 SVGEGT, per germline. This CDR3 is CASSYSLGTGTSNSPLHF. As DNA, the CDR3 is TGTGCCAGCAGTTACTCCCTCGGGACAGGGACCTCCAATTCACCCCTCCACTTT.

The chain joins TRBV6-5 to TRBJ1-5; D may be TRBD1 (5 bases). Germline CDR1 MNHEY, CDR2 SVGAGI. The CDR3 sequence is 15 residues long. V shed 7 bases and J shed 5 bases, with 18 bases lying between them. The chain's CDR3 is CASMISGERDQPQHF. CDR3 nucleotides: TGTGCCAGCATGATTTCGGGGGAGCGGGATCAGCCCCAGCATTTT.

The J gene is TRBJ2-7, the V gene TRBV5-1, with TRBD1 matching 8 bases. V shed 4 bases and J 2 bases; nucleotides not matched to a gene: 8. There are 15 residues in the CDR3. CDR1 is SGHRS and CDR2 is YFSETQ in the germline V gene. CDR3 DNA: TGCGCCAGCAGCAAGAATCAGGGGGCCCCCTACGAGCAGTACTTC. Translating it yields CASSKNQGAPYEQYF.

In this sample, this clone turned up a few times. The rearrangement links TRBV5-1 to TRBJ1-2, with D possibly TRBD1 on 6 matching bases. Germline loops: CDR1 SGHRS, CDR2 YFSETQ. The CDR3 extends over 15 amino acids. V lost 0 bases, J lost 4 bases, and 13 bases lay in between. The CDR3 reads CASSLASGQGYGYTF. In DNA, the CDR3 is TGCGCCAGCAGCTTGGCCTCGGGACAAGGCTATGGCTACACCTTC.

This chain uses TRBV18 with TRBJ2-2; no clear D. From germline, CDR1 is KGHSH and CDR2 LQKENI. The ends were cut back, 3 bases at V and 4 bases at J, with 18 bases in the middle. This CDR3 spans 17 amino acids. CDR3 DNA sequence: TGTGCCAGCTCACCGATAAACACCATCTCGGGCACCGGGGAGCTGTTTTTT. Encoded protein: CASSPINTISGTGELFF.

The J gene is TRBJ2-2, the V gene TRBV5-6; weak D call: TRBD1 (5 bases). This CDR3 comprises 15 residues. V was shortened by 4 bases and J by 1 base, with 11 bases between the two germline ends. Germline V gene lookup returns CDR1 SGHDT and CDR2 YYEEEE. The CDR3 loop is CASSHRTRNTGELFF. The CDR3 nucleotides read TGTGCCAGCAGCCATAGGACACGGAACACCGGGGAGCTGTTTTTT.

V and J are TRBV5-1 and TRBJ2-5; D may be TRBD2 (5 bases). V was pared by 0 bases and J by 1 base, with 16 bases between. The CDR3 loop spans 17 amino acids. In germline, CDR1 is SGHRS, CDR2 YFSETQ. The CDR3 is CASSLALSGKLQETQYF. CDR3 in DNA: TGCGCCAGCAGCTTGGCCTTATCGGGGAAACTCCAAGAGACCCAGTACTTC.

The rearrangement links TRBV10-3 to TRBJ2-7, with TRBD1 matching over 8 bases. Trimming at V came to 3 bases and at J to 0 bases, leaving 4 bases not matched to a gene. The germline V gene has CDR1 ENHRY and CDR2 SYGVKD. The CDR3 is 15 amino acids. CDR3 in amino acids: CAISDRGQVSYEQYF. In nucleotides, the CDR3 is TGTGCCATCAGTGATCGGGGACAGGTCTCCTACGAGCAGTACTTC.